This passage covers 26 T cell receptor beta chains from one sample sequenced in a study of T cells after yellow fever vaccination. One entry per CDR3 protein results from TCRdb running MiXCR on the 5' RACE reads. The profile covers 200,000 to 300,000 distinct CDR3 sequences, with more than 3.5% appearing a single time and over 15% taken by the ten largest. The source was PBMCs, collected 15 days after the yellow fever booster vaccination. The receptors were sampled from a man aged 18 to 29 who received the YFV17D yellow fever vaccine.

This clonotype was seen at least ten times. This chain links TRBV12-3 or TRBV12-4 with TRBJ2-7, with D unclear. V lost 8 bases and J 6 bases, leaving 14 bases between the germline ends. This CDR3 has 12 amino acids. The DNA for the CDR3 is TGTGCCAGCGGCAATATGCCCCGCGAGCAGTACTTC. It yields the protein CASGNMPREQYF.

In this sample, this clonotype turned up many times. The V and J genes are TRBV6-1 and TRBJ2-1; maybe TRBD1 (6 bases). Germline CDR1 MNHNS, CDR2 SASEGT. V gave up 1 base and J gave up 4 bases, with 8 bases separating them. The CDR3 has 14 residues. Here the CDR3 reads CASSEGGQYNEQFF. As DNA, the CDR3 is TGTGCCAGCAGTGAAGGGGGGCAATACAATGAGCAGTTCTTC.

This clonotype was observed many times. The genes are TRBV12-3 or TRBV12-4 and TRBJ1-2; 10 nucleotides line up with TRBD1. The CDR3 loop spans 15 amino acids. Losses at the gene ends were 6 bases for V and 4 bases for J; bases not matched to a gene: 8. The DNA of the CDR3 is TGTGCCAGCAGGAGACAGGGGGCACAGGGCTATGGCTACACCTTC. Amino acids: CASRRQGAQGYGYTF.

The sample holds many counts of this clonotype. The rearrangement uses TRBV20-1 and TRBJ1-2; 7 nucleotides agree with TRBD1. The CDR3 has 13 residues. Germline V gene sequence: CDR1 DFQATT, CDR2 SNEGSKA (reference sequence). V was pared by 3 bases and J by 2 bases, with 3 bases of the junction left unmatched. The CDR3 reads CSASHRGNYGYTF. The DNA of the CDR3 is TGCAGTGCTAGTCACAGGGGCAACTATGGCTACACCTTC.

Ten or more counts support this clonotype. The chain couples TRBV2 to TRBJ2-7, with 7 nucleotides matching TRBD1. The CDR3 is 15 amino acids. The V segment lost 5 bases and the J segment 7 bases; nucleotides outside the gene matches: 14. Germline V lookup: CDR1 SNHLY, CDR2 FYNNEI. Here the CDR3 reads CASSPQGRSYGEQYF. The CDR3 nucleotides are TGTGCCAGCAGTCCACAGGGGAGATCCTACGGGGAGCAGTACTTC.

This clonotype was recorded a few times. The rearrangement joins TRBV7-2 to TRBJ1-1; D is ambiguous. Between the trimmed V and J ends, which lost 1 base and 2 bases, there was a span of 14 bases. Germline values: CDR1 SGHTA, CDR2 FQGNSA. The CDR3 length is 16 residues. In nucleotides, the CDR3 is TGTGCCAGCAGCTTAGTACCAGGAACGTACAACACTGAAGCTTTCTTT. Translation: CASSLVPGTYNTEAFF.

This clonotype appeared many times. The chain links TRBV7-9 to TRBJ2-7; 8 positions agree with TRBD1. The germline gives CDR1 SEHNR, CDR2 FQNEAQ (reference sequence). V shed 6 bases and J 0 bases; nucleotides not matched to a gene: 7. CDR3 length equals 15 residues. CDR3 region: CASRADRGSSYEQYF. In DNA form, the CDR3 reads TGTGCCAGCAGAGCCGACAGGGGCAGCTCCTACGAGCAGTACTTC.

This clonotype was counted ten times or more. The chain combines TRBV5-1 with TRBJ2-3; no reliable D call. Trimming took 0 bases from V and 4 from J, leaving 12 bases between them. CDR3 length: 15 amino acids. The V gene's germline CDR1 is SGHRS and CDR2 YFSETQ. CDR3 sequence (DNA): TGCGCCAGCAGCTTGGCTACGACCCCCCCAGATACGCAGTATTTT. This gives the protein CASSLATTPPDTQYF. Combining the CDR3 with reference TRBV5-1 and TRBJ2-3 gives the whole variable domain KAGVTQTPRYLIKTRGQQVTLSCSPISGHRSVSWYQQTPGQGLQFLFEYFSETQRNKGNFPGRFSGRQFSNSRSEMNVSTLELGDSALYLCASSLATTPPDTQYFGPGTRLTVL.

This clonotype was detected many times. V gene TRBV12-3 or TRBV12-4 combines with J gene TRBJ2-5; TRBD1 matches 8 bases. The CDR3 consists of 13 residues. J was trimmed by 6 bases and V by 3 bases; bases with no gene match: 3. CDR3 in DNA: TGTGCCAGCAGTTTGCAGGGGGCAAAGACCCAGTACTTC. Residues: CASSLQGAKTQYF.

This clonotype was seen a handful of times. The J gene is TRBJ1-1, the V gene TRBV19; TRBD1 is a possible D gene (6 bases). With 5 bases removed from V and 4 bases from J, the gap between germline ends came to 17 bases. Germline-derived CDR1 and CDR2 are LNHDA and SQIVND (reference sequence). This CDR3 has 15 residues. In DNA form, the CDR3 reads TGTGCCAGTAGTTCCGAAGAGGGGGTGGGCACTGAAGCTTTCTTT. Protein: CASSSEEGVGTEAFF.

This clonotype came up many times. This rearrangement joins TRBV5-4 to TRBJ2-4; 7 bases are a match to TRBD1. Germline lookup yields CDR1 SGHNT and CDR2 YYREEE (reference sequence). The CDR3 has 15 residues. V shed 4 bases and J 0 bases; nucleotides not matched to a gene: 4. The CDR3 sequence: CASSRQGLAKNIQYF. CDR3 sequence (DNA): TGTGCCAGCAGCCGACAGGGCTTAGCCAAAAACATTCAGTACTTC.

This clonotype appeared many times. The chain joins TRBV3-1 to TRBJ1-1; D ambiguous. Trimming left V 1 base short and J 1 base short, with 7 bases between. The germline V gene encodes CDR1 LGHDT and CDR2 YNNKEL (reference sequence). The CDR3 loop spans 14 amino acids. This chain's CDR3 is CASSQVSGNTEAFF. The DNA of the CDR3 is TGTGCCAGCAGCCAAGTGTCAGGGAACACTGAAGCTTTCTTT.

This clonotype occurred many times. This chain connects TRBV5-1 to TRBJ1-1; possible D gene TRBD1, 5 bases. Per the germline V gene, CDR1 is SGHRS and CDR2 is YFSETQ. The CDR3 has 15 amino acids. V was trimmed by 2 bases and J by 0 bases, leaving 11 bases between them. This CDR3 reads CASSFQGSMNTEAFF. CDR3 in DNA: TGCGCCAGCAGCTTCCAGGGAAGCATGAACACTGAAGCTTTCTTT.

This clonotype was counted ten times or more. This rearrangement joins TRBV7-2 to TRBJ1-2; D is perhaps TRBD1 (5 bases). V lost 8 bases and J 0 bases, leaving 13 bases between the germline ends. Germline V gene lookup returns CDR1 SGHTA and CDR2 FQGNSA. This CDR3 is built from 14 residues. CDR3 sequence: CASRDLRANYGYTF. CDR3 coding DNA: TGTGCCAGCCGGGACCTACGAGCTAACTATGGCTACACCTTC.

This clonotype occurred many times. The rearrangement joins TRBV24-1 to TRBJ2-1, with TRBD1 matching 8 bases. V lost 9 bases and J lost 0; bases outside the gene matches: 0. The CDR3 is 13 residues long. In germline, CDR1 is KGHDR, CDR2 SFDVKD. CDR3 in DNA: TGTGCCACCGGGACAGGCTCCTACAATGAGCAGTTCTTC. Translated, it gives CATGTGSYNEQFF.

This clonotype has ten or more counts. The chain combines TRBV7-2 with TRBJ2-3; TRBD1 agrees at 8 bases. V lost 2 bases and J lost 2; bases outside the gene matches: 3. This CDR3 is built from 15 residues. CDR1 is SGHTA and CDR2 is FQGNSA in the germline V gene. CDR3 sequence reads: CASSLRDRSTDTQYF. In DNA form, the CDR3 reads TGTGCCAGCAGCTTACGGGACAGGTCCACAGATACGCAGTATTTT. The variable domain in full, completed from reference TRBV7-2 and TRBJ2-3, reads GAGVSQSPSNKVTEKGKDVELRCDPISGHTALYWYRQSLGQGLEFLIYFQGNSAPDKSGLPSDRFSAERTGGSVSTLTIQRTQQEDSAVYLCASSLRDRSTDTQYFGPGTRLTVL.

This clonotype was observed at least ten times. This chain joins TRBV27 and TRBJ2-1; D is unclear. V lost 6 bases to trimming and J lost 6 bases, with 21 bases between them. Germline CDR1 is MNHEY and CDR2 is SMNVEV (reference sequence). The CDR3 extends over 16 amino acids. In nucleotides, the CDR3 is TGTGCCAGCAGACTTAATCCCCTCCACCCGGGCAATGAGCAGTTCTTC. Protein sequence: CASRLNPLHPGNEQFF.

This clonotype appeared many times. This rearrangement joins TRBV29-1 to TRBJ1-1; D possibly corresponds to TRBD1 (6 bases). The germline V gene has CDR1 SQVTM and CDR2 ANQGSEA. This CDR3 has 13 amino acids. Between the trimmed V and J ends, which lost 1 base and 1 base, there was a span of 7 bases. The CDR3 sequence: CSVEVGANTEAFF. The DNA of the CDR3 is TGCAGCGTTGAAGTGGGGGCGAACACTGAAGCTTTCTTT.

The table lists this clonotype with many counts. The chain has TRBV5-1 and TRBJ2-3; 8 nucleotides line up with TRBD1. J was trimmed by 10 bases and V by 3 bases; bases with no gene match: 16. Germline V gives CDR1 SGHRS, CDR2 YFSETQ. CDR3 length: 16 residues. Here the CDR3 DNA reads TGCGCCAGCAGCTGGGGGAGGACAGGGCCCGCCTTTTCGCAGTATTTT. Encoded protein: CASSWGRTGPAFSQYF.

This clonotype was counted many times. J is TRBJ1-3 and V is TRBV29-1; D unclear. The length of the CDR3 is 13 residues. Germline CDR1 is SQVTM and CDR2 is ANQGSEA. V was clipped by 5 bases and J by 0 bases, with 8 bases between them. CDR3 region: CSVKAFSGNTIYF. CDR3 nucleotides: TGCAGCGTTAAGGCCTTCTCTGGAAACACCATATATTTT. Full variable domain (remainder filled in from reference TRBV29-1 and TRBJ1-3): SAVISQKPSRDICQRGTSLTIQCQVDSQVTMMFWYRQQPGQSLTLIATANQGSEATYESGFVIDKFPISRPNLTFSTLTVSNMSPEDSSIYLCSVKAFSGNTIYFGEGSWLTVV.

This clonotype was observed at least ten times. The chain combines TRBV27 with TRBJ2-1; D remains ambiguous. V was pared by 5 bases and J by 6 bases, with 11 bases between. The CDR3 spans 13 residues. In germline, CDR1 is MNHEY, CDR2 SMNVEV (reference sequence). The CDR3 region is CASSPHPLNEQFF. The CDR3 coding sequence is TGTGCCAGCAGTCCACACCCTCTCAATGAGCAGTTCTTC.

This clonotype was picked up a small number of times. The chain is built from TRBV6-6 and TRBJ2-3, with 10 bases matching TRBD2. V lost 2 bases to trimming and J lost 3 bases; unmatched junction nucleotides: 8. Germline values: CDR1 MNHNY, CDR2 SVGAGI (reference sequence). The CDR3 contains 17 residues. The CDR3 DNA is TGTGCCAGCAGTTACGTCACTAGCGGGGTTGATACAGATACGCAGTATTTT. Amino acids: CASSYVTSGVDTDTQYF.

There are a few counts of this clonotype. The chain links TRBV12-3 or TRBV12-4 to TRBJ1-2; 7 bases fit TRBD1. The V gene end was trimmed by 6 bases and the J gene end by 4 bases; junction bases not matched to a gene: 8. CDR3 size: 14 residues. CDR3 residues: CASSPTGKFYGYTF. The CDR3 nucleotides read TGTGCCAGCAGCCCGACAGGGAAGTTCTATGGCTACACCTTC.

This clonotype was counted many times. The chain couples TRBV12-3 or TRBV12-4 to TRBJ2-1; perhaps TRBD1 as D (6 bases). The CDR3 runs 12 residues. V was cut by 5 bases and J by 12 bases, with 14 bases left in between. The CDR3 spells CASSATGFTQFF. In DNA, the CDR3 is TGTGCCAGCAGTGCAACAGGGTTCACGCAGTTCTTC.

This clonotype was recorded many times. CDR3 DNA sequence: TGTGCCAGCAGTTATAATGATGGGGCCGCTGGCTACACCTTC. Translation: CASSYNDGAAGYTF. This sequence joins TRBV7-9 and TRBJ1-2; D might be TRBD1 (5 bases). The CDR3 extends over 14 amino acids. Germline CDR1 SEHNR, CDR2 FQNEAQ (reference sequence). The V gene lost 6 bases and the J gene lost 7 bases, with 18 bases spanning the gap.

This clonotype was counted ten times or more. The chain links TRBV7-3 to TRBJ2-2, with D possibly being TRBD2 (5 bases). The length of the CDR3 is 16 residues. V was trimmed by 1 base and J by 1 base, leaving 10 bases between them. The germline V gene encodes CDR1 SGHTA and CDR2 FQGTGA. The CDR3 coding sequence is TGTGCCAGCAGCTTAAATCGACTACTGAACACCGGGGAGCTGTTTTTT. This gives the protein CASSLNRLLNTGELFF.